These 20 T cell receptor beta chains were sequenced from one sample in a study of shared clonotypes between healthy human individuals. Sequencing used immunoSEQ multiplex PCR; TCRdb keeps in-frame clones, though not all of them. Among 1.4 million or so clones, 97% to 99% were seen once, and the ten largest hold 0.36%. Material: naive CD4+ T cells sorted from blood. Subset of the sample: CD45RA+ positively selected. These receptors were taken from a man aged 25 to 40 in good health.

The gene calls are TRBV28 and TRBJ2-3; D remains ambiguous. Trimming left V 4 bases short and J 1 base short, with 15 bases between. Germline V CDR1 and CDR2: MDHEN, SYDVKM. The CDR3 is 16 amino acids. The CDR3 loop reads CASSSPAIRGTDTQYF. CDR3 bases: TGTGCCAGCAGTTCTCCCGCGATTCGCGGCACAGATACGCAGTATTTT. Filled out from reference TRBV28 and TRBJ2-3, the complete variable domain reads DVKVTQSSRYLVKRTGEKVFLECVQDMDHENMFWYRQDPGLGLRLIYFSYDVKMKEKGDIPEGYSVSREKKERFSLILESASTNQTSMYLCASSSPAIRGTDTQYFGPGTRLTVL.

The chain combines TRBV19 with TRBJ1-5, with 8 positions matching TRBD1. Per germline, CDR1 LNHDA and CDR2 SQIVND (reference sequence). V trimming: 2 bases; J trimming: 6 bases; junction bases outside the gene matches: 3. This CDR3 has 14 amino acids. In DNA, the CDR3 is TGTGCCAGTAGTATACAGGGGGCGGGTCAGCCCCAGCATTTT. It codes for CASSIQGAGQPQHF.

The V call is TRBV9, the J call TRBJ1-3, with D possibly TRBD1 on 5 matching bases. V was cut by 0 bases and J by 0 bases, with 13 bases left in between. This CDR3 region has 17 residues. Germline values: CDR1 SGDLS, CDR2 YYNGEE. CDR3 coding DNA: TGTGCCAGCAGCGTAGCGGGACTCCAAATCTCTGGAAACACCATATATTTT. It specifies CASSVAGLQISGNTIYF.

The chain links TRBV7-8 to TRBJ2-7; either TRBD1 or TRBD2 may fit D (5 bases each). Trimming took 5 bases from V and 2 from J, leaving 13 bases between them. Germline V gene data show CDR1 as SGHVS and CDR2 as FQNEAQ. The CDR3 consists of 14 residues. CDR3 protein: CASSPEGLAYEQYF. CDR3 DNA sequence: TGTGCCAGCAGCCCTGAGGGGCTCGCCTACGAGCAGTACTTC.

V is TRBV6-1 and J is TRBJ1-2, with D possibly being TRBD1 (5 bases). With 2 bases removed from V and 2 bases from J, the gap between germline ends came to 15 bases. Germline V gene lookup returns CDR1 MNHNS and CDR2 SASEGT. The CDR3 is made up of 16 amino acids. CDR3 nucleotide sequence: TGTGCCAGCAGTGAACTTGGGACGGGGCGGAACTATGGCTACACCTTC. Translated: CASSELGTGRNYGYTF.

The rearrangement joins TRBV6-1 to TRBJ2-3; D assignment may be TRBD1 or TRBD2 (5 bases each). Germline CDR1 and CDR2: MNHNS and SASEGT. There are 17 residues in the CDR3. V lost 2 bases, J lost 7 bases, and 22 bases lay in between. CDR3 amino acids: CASSERRGTGNGYTQYF. For the CDR3, the DNA is TGTGCCAGCAGTGAACGCCGGGGCACTGGGAATGGATATACGCAGTATTTT.

This clone was seen a single time. This chain links TRBV20-1 with TRBJ2-3; D not resolved. The CDR3 extends over 11 amino acids. The ends were cut back, 5 bases at V and 6 bases at J, with 9 bases in the middle. The V gene's germline CDR1 is DFQATT and CDR2 SNEGSKA (reference sequence). The CDR3 region is CSAGYRDTQYF. CDR3 coding DNA: TGCAGTGCTGGTTATCGGGATACGCAGTATTTT.

The chain recombines TRBV19 with TRBJ1-2; no firm D call. V was cut by 3 bases and J by 2 bases, with 10 bases left in between. Germline V lookup: CDR1 LNHDA, CDR2 SQIVND (reference sequence). The CDR3 length is 14 residues. CDR3 nucleotide sequence: TGTGCCAGTAGTATCCTTCCGGGAAACTATGGCTACACCTTC. Its protein product is CASSILPGNYGYTF.

The rearrangement uses TRBV5-1 and TRBJ2-1, with D tentatively TRBD2 (6 bases). Germline V lookup: CDR1 SGHRS, CDR2 YFSETQ. V dropped 0 bases and J dropped 16 bases, with 17 bases sitting between them. The CDR3 length is 13 residues. In DNA form, the CDR3 reads TGCGCCAGCAGCTTGGCCGAGAGGCGGGGAGGTTTCTTC. Encoded protein: CASSLAERRGGFF.

This chain uses TRBV10-1 with TRBJ2-7, with no clear D. Germline V gene data show CDR1 as WNHNN and CDR2 as SYGVQD (reference sequence). This CDR3 is 13 amino acids long. V was cut by 2 bases and J by 1 base, with 6 bases left in between. In DNA form, the CDR3 reads TGCGCCAGCAGTGAGGGTTATTCCTACGAGCAGTACTTC. Amino acids: CASSEGYSYEQYF.

The chain employs TRBV11-3 and TRBJ2-7, with TRBD2 identical over 13 bases. This CDR3 region has 13 residues. CDR1 is SGHNT, CDR2 YENEEA, per germline. V trimming: 5 bases; J trimming: 9 bases; junction bases outside the gene matches: 4. This CDR3 reads CASSPGLAGRQYF. As DNA, the CDR3 is TGTGCCAGCAGCCCGGGACTAGCGGGACGGCAGTACTTC.

A single count supports this clone. The chain is built from TRBV20-1 and TRBJ2-7, with D possibly TRBD1 on 6 matching bases. Per germline, CDR1 DFQATT and CDR2 SNEGSKA (reference sequence). V was clipped by 6 bases and J by 5 bases, with 11 bases between them. The CDR3 loop spans 11 amino acids. The CDR3 nucleotides read TGCAGTGCAGCTCAGGGGAACGAGCAGTACTTC. This gives the protein CSAAQGNEQYF.

This rearrangement joins TRBV19 to TRBJ1-1, with D possibly being TRBD1 (6 bases). This CDR3 region has 18 residues. Germline values: CDR1 LNHDA, CDR2 SQIVND (reference sequence). The V end lost 3 bases, the J end lost 5 bases, and 25 bases lay between the germline ends. CDR3 nucleotides: TGTGCCAGTAGTATTCGATTGGGACTACGAGACCAGGGGACTGAAGCTTTCTTT. As protein: CASSIRLGLRDQGTEAFF.

This clone was counted once. V and J are TRBV9 and TRBJ2-3; D unresolved. The CDR3 runs 14 residues. Germline CDR1 is SGDLS and CDR2 is YYNGEE. The V and J ends lost 2 bases and 0 bases respectively, with 7 bases between them. The CDR3 region is CASSVFPSTDTQYF. The DNA for the CDR3 is TGTGCCAGCAGCGTTTTTCCAAGCACAGATACGCAGTATTTT.

The chain recombines TRBV5-1 with TRBJ1-5; D gene unclear. Germline CDR1 SGHRS, CDR2 YFSETQ. This CDR3 is 16 amino acids long. Trimming shortened V by 4 bases and J by 3 bases, and 17 bases separated the two germline ends. DNA for the CDR3: TGCGCCAGCAGCCCCCTGGGTGGGCGGGACAATCAGCCCCAGCATTTT. It codes for CASSPLGGRDNQPQHF.

V usage is TRBV5-1 and J usage is TRBJ2-7; maybe TRBD2 (6 bases). CDR1 is SGHRS and CDR2 is YFSETQ in the germline V gene. Trimming cost V 0 bases and J 2 bases, with 15 bases left between them. There are 16 residues in the CDR3. The CDR3, as DNA: TGCGCCAGCAGCTTGGTTGTCGGGGGACCCACCTACGAGCAGTACTTC. This sequence encodes CASSLVVGGPTYEQYF.

The rearrangement uses TRBV5-1 and TRBJ2-3, with D perhaps given as TRBD1 or TRBD2 (5 bases each). V was trimmed by 3 bases and J by 4 bases, leaving 18 bases between them. The CDR3 extends over 16 amino acids. Germline V gene sequence: CDR1 SGHRS, CDR2 YFSETQ. The CDR3 DNA reads as TGCGCCAGCAGCTCGAACCTGTGGGGGAGCCCAGATACGCAGTATTTT. This gives the protein CASSSNLWGSPDTQYF.

In this sample, this clone turned up once. The chain uses TRBV9 and TRBJ2-5; D might be TRBD1 (5 bases). V was pared by 3 bases and J by 3 bases, with 12 bases between. In germline, CDR1 is SGDLS, CDR2 YYNGEE. This CDR3 spans 14 amino acids. The CDR3 DNA sequence: TGTGCCAGCAGCGGAACAGGAGCCGAAGAGACCCAGTACTTC. Its protein product is CASSGTGAEETQYF.

With respect to this clone: The sample holds other DNA sequences that translate to the same CDR3. The J gene is TRBJ1-4, the V gene TRBV2; D gene unclear. The CDR3 spans 14 residues. V was clipped by 5 bases and J by 0 bases, with 7 bases between them. CDR1 is SNHLY and CDR2 is FYNNEI in the germline V gene. The CDR3: CASSRQATNEKLFF. The CDR3 coding sequence is TGTGCCAGCAGTAGGCAGGCAACTAATGAAAAACTGTTTTTT.

The V and J genes are TRBV5-4 and TRBJ1-4; perhaps TRBD1 as D (6 bases). Germline values: CDR1 SGHNT, CDR2 YYREEE (reference sequence). V lost 2 bases and J lost 5, with 13 bases in between. CDR3 length: 15 amino acids. CDR3 protein: CASSFPDSRNEKLFF. The CDR3 DNA reads TGTGCCAGCAGCTTTCCGGACAGCAGGAATGAAAAACTGTTTTTT.